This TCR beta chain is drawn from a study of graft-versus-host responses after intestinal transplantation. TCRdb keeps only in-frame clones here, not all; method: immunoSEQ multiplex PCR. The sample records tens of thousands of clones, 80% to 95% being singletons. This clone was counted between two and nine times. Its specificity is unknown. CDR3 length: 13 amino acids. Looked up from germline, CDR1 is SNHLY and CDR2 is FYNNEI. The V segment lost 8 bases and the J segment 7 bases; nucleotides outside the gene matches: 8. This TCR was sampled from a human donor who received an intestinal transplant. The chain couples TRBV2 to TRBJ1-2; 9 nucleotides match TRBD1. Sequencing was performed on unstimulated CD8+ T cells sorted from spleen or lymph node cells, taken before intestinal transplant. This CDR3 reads CASERTGDIGYTF. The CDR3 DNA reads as TGTGCCAGCGAACGGACAGGGGATATTGGCTACACCTTC. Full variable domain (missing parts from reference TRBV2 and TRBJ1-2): EPEVTQTPSHQVTQMGQEVILRCVPISNHLYFYWYRQILGQKVEFLVSFYNNEISEKSEIFDDQFSVERPDGSNFTLKIRSTKLEDSAMYFCASERTGDIGYTFGSGTRLTVV.